This TCR beta chain was observed in a study of blood T cell repertoires in COVID-19. The table came from immunoSEQ multiplex PCR; TCRdb's copy has only in-frame clones and leaves some out. In the table there are tens of thousands of clones, 85% to 90% of which are singletons. Germline CDR1 is SGHAT and CDR2 is FQNNGV. This CDR3 spans 14 amino acids. Trimming removed 2 bases at V and 3 bases at J, with 10 bases between. The TCR sequence derives from a human donor in a cohort sampled during active COVID-19. Sequences were obtained from peripheral blood. The chain links TRBV11-2 to TRBJ1-1; D is unresolved. The CDR3 nucleotides read TGTGCCAGCAGCTTACCCACCGGGGACACTGAAGCTTTCTTT. Translation gives CASSLPTGDTEAFF.